This T cell receptor beta chain is drawn from a study of blood T cell repertoires in COVID-19. Study background: T cells, B-cell-depleted T cells, or PBMCs supplied cDNA or gDNA.

Cohorts were determined from participant-reported clinical history. Symptom resolution, clearance, or two negative PCRs marked donors in Cohort 3 as recovered. Here immunoSEQ multiplex PCR was the method, and the copy in TCRdb shows in-frame clones only, minus some. Found here are about 280,000 clones, 87% of them singletons; the top ten hold about 6%. Sequenced material: PBMCs or T cells enriched from blood (not recorded which). This clonotype was sampled from a woman in her forties who had recovered from COVID-19.

CDR3 in DNA: TGTGCCACCGAAGACACCACGAGGGGGGAAAAACTGTTTTTT. It codes for CATEDTTRGEKLFF. This chain connects TRBV28 to TRBJ1-4; D perhaps matches TRBD1 (6 bases). Trimming removed 10 bases at V and 8 bases at J, with 20 bases between. This CDR3 comprises 14 residues. Per the germline V gene, CDR1 is MDHEN and CDR2 is SYDVKM.